The 5 T cell receptor beta chains reported below all come from one sample, sequenced in a study of identical twins. Each CDR3 protein is one row after TCRdb ran MiXCR on the 5' RACE reads. The sample comprises 410,000 or so distinct CDR3 sequences, around 18% of which are singletons, and 12% rests with the top ten. Sequencing was performed on naive T cells sorted from blood. These receptors were taken from a man aged 50-59 years in good health.

This clonotype was seen a handful of times. The chain employs TRBV29-1 and TRBJ2-3; 8 bases agree with TRBD2. Germline CDR1 is SQVTM and CDR2 is ANQGSEA. CDR3 length: 12 amino acids. The V and J ends lost 3 bases and 7 bases, in that order; junction bases with no gene match: 3. CDR3 protein: CSVDGGDNTQYF. In nucleotides, the CDR3 is TGCAGCGTTGACGGGGGGGACAATACGCAGTATTTT.

This clonotype came up many times. The chain carries TRBV5-1 and TRBJ2-1; D is possibly TRBD2 (5 bases). The germline CDR1 and CDR2 sequences are SGHRS and YFSETQ. Trimming took 0 bases from V and 9 from J, leaving 28 bases between them. The CDR3 has 19 amino acids. The CDR3 reads CASSLAIDGLSPDMSEQFF. As DNA, the CDR3 is TGCGCCAGCAGCTTGGCCATTGACGGACTTTCCCCCGATATGAGTGAGCAGTTCTTC.

At least ten counts were recorded for this clonotype. The V call is TRBV15, the J call TRBJ2-1, with 10 bases fitting TRBD1. The CDR3 totals 16 residues. Germline values: CDR1 LNHNV, CDR2 YYDKDF (reference sequence). The V and J ends lost 5 bases and 0 bases, in that order; junction bases with no gene match: 4. The chain's CDR3 is CATSFGDRGSYNEQFF. Here the CDR3 DNA reads TGTGCCACCAGCTTCGGGGACAGGGGCTCCTACAATGAGCAGTTCTTC.

This clonotype was seen only a few times. V gene TRBV10-3 combines with J gene TRBJ2-5; possible D gene TRBD2, 6 bases. The germline V and J ends were trimmed by 2 bases and 5 bases, with 12 bases remaining between them. The CDR3 consists of 14 residues. Looked up from germline, CDR1 is ENHRY and CDR2 is SYGVKD. CDR3 sequence: CAISEGGIGETQYF. In DNA form, the CDR3 reads TGTGCCATCAGTGAGGGAGGGATCGGTGAGACCCAGTACTTC.

This clonotype was recorded many times. This chain links TRBV20-1 with TRBJ1-5; 11 nucleotides agree with TRBD1. This CDR3 contains 15 residues. Germline loops: CDR1 DFQATT, CDR2 SNEGSKA (reference sequence). Losses at the gene ends were 6 bases for V and 2 bases for J; bases not matched to a gene: 6. Here the CDR3 reads CSARTGGKGNQPQHF. The CDR3 DNA reads as TGCAGTGCCCGGACAGGGGGCAAGGGCAATCAGCCCCAGCATTTT.